The table lists the clone carrying this T cell receptor beta chain with a count of one. The CDR3 loop spans 15 amino acids. Germline CDR1 reads SGHTS; CDR2 reads YDEGEE. V gave up 4 bases and J gave up 3 bases; unmatched junction bases: 3. The entry originates in a study of blood T cell repertoires in COVID-19. About the research overall: COVID-19 samples from acute and convalescent phases originated in the United States, Italy and Spain. PBMCs, B-cell-depleted T cells, or T cells were the source of the cDNA or gDNA that made up the material.

Recruitment covered about 25 US areas and drew participants whose ages spanned 18 to 89 years. As processed by the authors: Using reference gene primer amplification, nucleated cell counts were estimated. This table comes from immunoSEQ multiplex PCR, and its TCRdb copy is limited to in-frame clones, with some not included. The V and J calls and the clone size are those of that table, but D and trimming were determined from the DNA. The sample shows more than 250,000 clones, about 91% of them seen only once. The gene calls are TRBV5-8 and TRBJ2-6; 8 nucleotides line up with TRBD1. The sequence was obtained from a middle-aged woman with acute COVID-19. Input material: PBMCs or T cells enriched from blood (not recorded which). The CDR3 here is CASSPQGVGANVLTF. The DNA of the CDR3 is TGTGCCAGCAGCCCACAGGGGGTTGGGGCCAACGTCCTGACTTTC.